The 15 T cell receptor beta chains given below trace back to one sample, sequenced in a study of blood T cell repertoires in COVID-19. Generated by immunoSEQ multiplex PCR, the TCRdb table keeps only in-frame clones and is missing some. The sample consists of around 100,000 clones, just under 90% of them appearing once. Input material: peripheral blood. The receptor source for this set is a human donor in a cohort sampled during active COVID-19.

The chain combines TRBV27 with TRBJ2-7; TRBD2 aligns across 9 bases. V gave up 3 bases and J gave up 2 bases; unmatched junction bases: 5. The CDR3 consists of 15 residues. From germline, CDR1 is MNHEY and CDR2 SMNVEV (reference sequence). Here the CDR3 DNA reads TGTGCCAGCAGTTTGTTGGCTAGCGGGACCTACGAGCAGTACTTC. Protein product: CASSLLASGTYEQYF.

The chain carries TRBV19 and TRBJ1-1; D uncertain. The V gene's germline CDR1 is LNHDA and CDR2 SQIVND (reference sequence). V lost 3 bases to trimming and J lost 7 bases, with 12 bases between them. This CDR3 contains 13 residues. The CDR3 DNA reads as TGTGCCAGTAGTATCTGGGCATCGAGTGAAGCTTTCTTT. Its translation: CASSIWASSEAFF.

This clone has more than one count but fewer than ten. The V gene is TRBV7-8, the J gene TRBJ2-2; TRBD2 matches 10 bases. The germline V gene has CDR1 SGHVS and CDR2 FQNEAQ. With V trimmed by 8 bases and J by 5 bases, 11 bases remained unmatched. CDR3 size: 16 residues. The CDR3 loop is CASRSRLAGETGELFF. Here the CDR3 DNA reads TGTGCCAGCCGCTCCAGGCTAGCGGGGGAGACCGGGGAGCTGTTTTTT.

This chain uses TRBV10-3 with TRBJ1-2; D is ambiguous. Trimming removed 0 bases at V and 0 bases at J, with 5 bases between. Germline assignment: CDR1 ENHRY and CDR2 SYGVKD. The CDR3 length is 14 residues. The CDR3 nucleotides are TGTGCCATCAGTGAGTCGAGGTCTAACTATGGCTACACCTTC. Amino acids: CAISESRSNYGYTF.

V usage is TRBV27 and J usage is TRBJ1-3, with 9 bases aligning to TRBD1. V lost 4 bases to trimming and J lost 5 bases; unmatched junction nucleotides: 6. The V gene's germline CDR1 is MNHEY and CDR2 SMNVEV (reference sequence). This CDR3 contains 15 residues. The CDR3 reads CASSSGGQGRNTIYF. The CDR3 DNA reads as TGTGCCAGCAGTTCCGGAGGACAGGGGAGAAACACCATATATTTT.

V gene TRBV28 combines with J gene TRBJ1-2; TRBD1 agrees at 7 bases. From germline, CDR1 is MDHEN and CDR2 SYDVKM. Trimming took 7 bases from V and 7 from J; bases not matched to a gene: 9. This CDR3 has 13 residues. The DNA of the CDR3 is TGTGCCAGCACGCAGGGGGTAGGCGGTGGCTACACCTTC. Translated: CASTQGVGGGYTF.

This chain uses TRBV6-6 with TRBJ1-1; a weak D match, TRBD1 (6 bases). CDR1 and CDR2 from the germline V gene are MNHNY and SVGAGI (reference sequence). V was cut by 11 bases and J by 8 bases, with 27 bases left in between. The CDR3 sequence is 15 residues long. The CDR3 nucleotides are TGTGCCGTTAGAGGGTCCAGGGGATACGGGGAGGAAGCTTTCTTT. It translates to CAVRGSRGYGEEAFF.

In its sample, this clone was seen once. The chain carries TRBV3-1 (or the pseudogene TRBV3-2) and TRBJ2-4; D is undetermined. CDR3 size: 13 residues. V gave up 5 bases and J gave up 12 bases, with 17 bases separating them. Germline CDR1 LGHDT, CDR2 YNNKEL (reference sequence). CDR3 protein: CASSFGRNTGQYF. The CDR3 coding sequence is TGTGCCAGCAGCTTTGGCCGGAATACGGGTCAGTACTTC.

CDR3 amino acids: CASQSASDANSPLHF. The CDR3 bases are TGTGCCAGCCAGAGCGCGTCCGACGCAAATTCACCCCTCCACTTT. This chain links TRBV27 with TRBJ1-6; D is ambiguous. Germline lookup yields CDR1 MNHEY and CDR2 SMNVEV (reference sequence). This CDR3 is 15 amino acids long. V lost 8 bases and J 7 bases, leaving 18 bases between the germline ends.

This clone was detected only a few times. The V call is TRBV9, the J call TRBJ2-7, with D perhaps matching TRBD1 (5 bases). The germline CDR1 and CDR2 sequences are SGDLS and YYNGEE. The CDR3 runs to 17 residues. V was clipped by 4 bases and J by 5 bases, with 25 bases between them. In nucleotides, the CDR3 is TGTGCCAGCAGCCTGACCACCACAGGCCACCCTTTAGACGAGCAGTACTTC. Residues: CASSLTTTGHPLDEQYF.

The chain has TRBV20-1 and TRBJ2-1; D is ambiguous. Per germline, CDR1 DFQATT and CDR2 SNEGSKA (reference sequence). CDR3 length: 11 amino acids. Trimming took off 4 bases at V and 3 bases at J, with 4 bases between the two ends. This CDR3 is CSATYYNEQFF. The DNA for the CDR3 is TGCAGTGCTACTTACTACAATGAGCAGTTCTTC.

The chain links TRBV2 to TRBJ1-1, with a possible D match to TRBD1 (6 bases). The CDR3 sequence is 13 residues long. V gave up 6 bases and J gave up 1 base, with 9 bases separating them. The V gene's germline CDR1 is SNHLY and CDR2 FYNNEI. The CDR3 spells CASSSTGNTEAFF. CDR3 sequence (DNA): TGTGCCAGCAGCTCGACAGGGAACACTGAAGCTTTCTTT. The full variable domain, rest sourced from reference TRBV2 and TRBJ1-1, is EPEVTQTPSHQVTQMGQEVILRCVPISNHLYFYWYRQILGQKVEFLVSFYNNEISEKSEIFDDQFSVERPDGSNFTLKIRSTKLEDSAMYFCASSSTGNTEAFFGQGTRLTVV.

The CDR3 DNA reads as TGCGCCAGCAGCGGGGGACAGCATGGGAACACTGAAGCTTTCTTT. Protein product: CASSGGQHGNTEAFF. This rearrangement joins TRBV5-1 to TRBJ1-1; TRBD1 aligns across 7 bases. The CDR3 contains 15 residues. The V and J ends lost 4 bases and 1 base, in that order; junction bases with no gene match: 7. CDR1 SGHRS and CDR2 YFSETQ come from the germline V gene.

The rearrangement links TRBV19 to TRBJ1-1, with a possible D match to TRBD1 (5 bases). Germline CDR1 LNHDA, CDR2 SQIVND (reference sequence). CDR3 length equals 14 residues. Trimming shortened V by 7 bases and J by 3 bases, and 15 bases separated the two germline ends. The CDR3 here is CASINPGAYTEAFF. CDR3 nucleotide sequence: TGTGCCAGTATCAACCCTGGGGCTTACACTGAAGCTTTCTTT.

This rearrangement joins TRBV3-1 (or the pseudogene TRBV3-2) to TRBJ2-1, with TRBD2 matching 9 bases. After removal of 5 bases from V and 7 bases from J, the junction contained 9 bases not matched to a gene. The CDR3 consists of 15 residues. Germline V gene sequence: CDR1 LGHDT, CDR2 YNNKEL (reference sequence). The DNA of the CDR3 is TGTGCCAGCAGCAGACCTAGCGGGATTGTGAATGAGCAGTTCTTC. It translates to CASSRPSGIVNEQFF.